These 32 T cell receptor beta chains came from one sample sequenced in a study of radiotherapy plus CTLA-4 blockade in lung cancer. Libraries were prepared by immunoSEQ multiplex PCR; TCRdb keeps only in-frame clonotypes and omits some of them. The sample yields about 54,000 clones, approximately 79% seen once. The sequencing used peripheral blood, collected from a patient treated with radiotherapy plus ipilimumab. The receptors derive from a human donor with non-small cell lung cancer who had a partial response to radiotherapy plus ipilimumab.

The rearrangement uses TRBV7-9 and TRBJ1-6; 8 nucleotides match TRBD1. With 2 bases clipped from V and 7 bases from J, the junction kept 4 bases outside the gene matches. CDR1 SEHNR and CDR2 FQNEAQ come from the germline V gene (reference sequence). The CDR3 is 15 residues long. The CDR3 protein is CASSLQGADNSPLHF. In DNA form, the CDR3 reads TGTGCCAGCAGCTTACAGGGGGCAGACAATTCACCCCTCCACTTT.

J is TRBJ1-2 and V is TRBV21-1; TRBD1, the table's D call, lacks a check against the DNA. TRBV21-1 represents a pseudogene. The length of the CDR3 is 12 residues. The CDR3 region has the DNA TGTGCCAGCTCCAGGGGGGCGCGAGGCTACACCTTC. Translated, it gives CASSRGARGYTF.

The chain's CDR3 is CASSSVQGPYTF. CDR3 DNA sequence: TGTGCCAGCAGCTCCGTACAGGGTCCGTACACCTTC. The chain couples TRBV11-2 to TRBJ1-2; tentative D call: TRBD1 (6 bases). Germline V lookup: CDR1 SGHAT, CDR2 FQNNGV. Trimming took off 4 bases at V and 11 bases at J, with 14 bases between the two ends. This CDR3 has 12 residues.

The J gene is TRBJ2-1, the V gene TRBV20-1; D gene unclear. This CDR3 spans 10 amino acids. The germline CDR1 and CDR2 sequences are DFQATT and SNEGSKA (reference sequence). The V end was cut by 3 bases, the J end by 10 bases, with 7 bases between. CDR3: CSASRTEQFF. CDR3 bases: TGCAGTGCTAGTAGAACCGAGCAGTTCTTC.

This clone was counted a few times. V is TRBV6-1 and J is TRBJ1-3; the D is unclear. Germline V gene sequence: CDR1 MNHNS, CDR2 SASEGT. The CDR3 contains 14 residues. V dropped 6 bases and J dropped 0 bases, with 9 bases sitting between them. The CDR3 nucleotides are TGTGCCAGCAGAGACATTCTCTCTGGAAACACCATATATTTT. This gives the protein CASRDILSGNTIYF.

DNA of the CDR3: TGTGCCAGCAGCTTAGATCGGGAGCAGTACTTC. Translating it yields CASSLDREQYF. The chain is built from TRBV7-2 and TRBJ2-7, with D hard to call. The germline CDR1 and CDR2 sequences are SGHTA and FQGNSA. The CDR3 extends over 11 amino acids. Trimming left V 1 base short and J 7 bases short, with 5 bases between.

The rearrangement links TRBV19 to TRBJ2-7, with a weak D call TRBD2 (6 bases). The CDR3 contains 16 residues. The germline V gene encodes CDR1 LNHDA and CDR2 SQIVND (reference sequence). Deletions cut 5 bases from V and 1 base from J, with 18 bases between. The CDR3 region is CASSPTGENPSYEQYF. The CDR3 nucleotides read TGTGCCAGTAGTCCTACGGGGGAAAACCCTTCCTACGAGCAGTACTTC. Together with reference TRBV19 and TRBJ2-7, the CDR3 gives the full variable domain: DGGITQSPKYLFRKEGQNVTLSCEQNLNHDAMYWYRQDPGQGLRLIYYSQIVNDFQKGDIAEGYSVSREKKESFPLTVTSAQKNPTAFYLCASSPTGENPSYEQYFGPGTRLTVT.

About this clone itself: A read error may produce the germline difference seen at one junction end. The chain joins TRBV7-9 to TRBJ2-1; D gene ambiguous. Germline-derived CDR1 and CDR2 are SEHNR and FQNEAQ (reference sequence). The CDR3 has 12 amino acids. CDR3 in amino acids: CASSLLTQSGLF. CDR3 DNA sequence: TGTGCCAGCAGCTTACTTACCCAATCTGGGCTCTTC.

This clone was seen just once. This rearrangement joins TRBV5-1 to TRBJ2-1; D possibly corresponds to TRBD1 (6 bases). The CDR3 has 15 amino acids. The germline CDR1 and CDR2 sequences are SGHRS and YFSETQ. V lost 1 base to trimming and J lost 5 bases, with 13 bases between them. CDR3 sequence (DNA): TGCGCCAGCAGCTTGCAGGGGAAGGCTAACAATGAGCAGTTCTTC. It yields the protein CASSLQGKANNEQFF.

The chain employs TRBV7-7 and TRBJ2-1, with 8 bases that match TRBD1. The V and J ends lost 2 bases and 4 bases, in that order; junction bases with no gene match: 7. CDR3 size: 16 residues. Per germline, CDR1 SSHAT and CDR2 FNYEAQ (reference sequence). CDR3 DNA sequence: TGTGCCAGCAGCTTAATTGCGACAGGGGCGTACAATGAGCAGTTCTTC. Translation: CASSLIATGAYNEQFF.

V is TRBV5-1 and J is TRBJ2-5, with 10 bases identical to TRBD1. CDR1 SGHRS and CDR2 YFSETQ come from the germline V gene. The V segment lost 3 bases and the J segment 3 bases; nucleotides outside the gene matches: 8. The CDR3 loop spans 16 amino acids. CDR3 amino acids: CASSSYGTGDEETQYF. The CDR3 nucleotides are TGCGCCAGCAGCTCGTACGGGACAGGGGATGAAGAGACCCAGTACTTC.

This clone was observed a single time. The CDR3 bases are TGTGCCAGCAGCGCAGGACTAGCGGGGGGGCACACGCAGTATTTT. Translating it yields CASSAGLAGGHTQYF. This chain links TRBV7-2 with TRBJ2-3, with 15 bases aligning to TRBD2. Per germline, CDR1 SGHTA and CDR2 FQGNSA. This CDR3 has 15 amino acids. Trimming cost V 5 bases and J 9 bases; bases outside gene matches: 6.

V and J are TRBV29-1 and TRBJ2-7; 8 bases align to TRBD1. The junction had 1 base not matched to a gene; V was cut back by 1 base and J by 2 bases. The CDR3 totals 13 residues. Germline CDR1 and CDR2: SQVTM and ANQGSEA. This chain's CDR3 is CSVEAGGAYEQYF. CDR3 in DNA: TGCAGCGTTGAAGCAGGGGGCGCCTACGAGCAGTACTTC.

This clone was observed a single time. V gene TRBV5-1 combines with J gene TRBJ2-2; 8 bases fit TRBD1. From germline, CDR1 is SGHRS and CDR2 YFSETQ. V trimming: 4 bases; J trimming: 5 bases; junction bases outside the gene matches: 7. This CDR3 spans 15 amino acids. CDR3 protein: CASSQRTGLTGELFF. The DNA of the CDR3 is TGCGCCAGCAGCCAAAGGACAGGGCTAACCGGGGAGCTGTTTTTT.

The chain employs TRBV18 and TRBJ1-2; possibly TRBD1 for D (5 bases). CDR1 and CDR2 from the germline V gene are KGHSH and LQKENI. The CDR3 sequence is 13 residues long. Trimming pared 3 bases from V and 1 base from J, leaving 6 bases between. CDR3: CASSPRDNYGYTF. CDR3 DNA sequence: TGTGCCAGCTCACCCAGGGATAACTATGGCTACACCTTC.

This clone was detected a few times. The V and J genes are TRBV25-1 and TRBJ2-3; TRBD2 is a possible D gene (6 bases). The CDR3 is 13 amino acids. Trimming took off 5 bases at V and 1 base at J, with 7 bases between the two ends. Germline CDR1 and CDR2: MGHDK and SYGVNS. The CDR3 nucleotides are TGTGCCAGCAGTTGGGGGGGCACAGATACGCAGTATTTT. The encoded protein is CASSWGGTDTQYF.

CDR3 sequence reads: CASSLWTDLSYEQYF. The CDR3 coding sequence is TGCGCCAGCAGCCTGTGGACAGACCTCTCCTACGAGCAGTACTTC. The chain is built from TRBV5-1 and TRBJ2-5; D possibly corresponds to TRBD1 (6 bases). The DNA matches TRBJ2-7 better at its end, which makes the J call doubtful. Germline assignment: CDR1 SGHRS and CDR2 YFSETQ. CDR3 size: 15 residues.

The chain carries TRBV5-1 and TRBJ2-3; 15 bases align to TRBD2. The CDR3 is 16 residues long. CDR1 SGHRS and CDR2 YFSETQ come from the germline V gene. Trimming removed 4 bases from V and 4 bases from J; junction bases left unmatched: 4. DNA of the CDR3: TGCGCCAGCAGCCGATGGACTAGCGGGGGGGCAGATACGCAGTATTTT. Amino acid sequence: CASSRWTSGGADTQYF.

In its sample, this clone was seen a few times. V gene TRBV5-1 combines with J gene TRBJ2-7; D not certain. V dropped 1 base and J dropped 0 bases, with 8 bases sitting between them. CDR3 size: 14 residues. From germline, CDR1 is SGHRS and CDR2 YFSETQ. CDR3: CASSLLRSSYEQYF. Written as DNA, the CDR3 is TGCGCCAGCAGCTTGCTACGTAGCTCCTACGAGCAGTACTTC.

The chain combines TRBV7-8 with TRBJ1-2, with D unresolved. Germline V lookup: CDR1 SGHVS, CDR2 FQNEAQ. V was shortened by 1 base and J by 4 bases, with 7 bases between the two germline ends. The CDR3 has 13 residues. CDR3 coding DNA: TGTGCCAGCAGCTTAGAACCGGGCTATGGCTACACCTTC. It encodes CASSLEPGYGYTF. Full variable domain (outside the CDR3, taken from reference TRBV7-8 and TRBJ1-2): GAGVSQSPRYKVAKRGQDVALRCDPISGHVSLFWYQQALGQGPEFLTYFQNEAQLDKSGLPSDRFFAERPEGSVSTLKIQRTQQEDSAVYLCASSLEPGYGYTFGSGTRLTVV.

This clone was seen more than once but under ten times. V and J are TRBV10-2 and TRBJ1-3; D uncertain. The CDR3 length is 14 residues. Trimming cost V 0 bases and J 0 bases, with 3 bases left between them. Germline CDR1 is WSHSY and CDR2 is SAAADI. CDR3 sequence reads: CASSESLSGNTIYF. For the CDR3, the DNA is TGCGCCAGCAGTGAGTCACTCTCTGGAAACACCATATATTTT.

In nucleotides, the CDR3 is TGTGCCAGCAGCCGCCAGGGGATCCCCTACGAGCAGTACTTC. Its protein product is CASSRQGIPYEQYF. The chain combines TRBV5-4 with TRBJ2-7, with TRBD1 as a possible D gene (6 bases). The CDR3 is made up of 14 amino acids. V lost 4 bases and J 2 bases, leaving 13 bases between the germline ends. Germline-derived CDR1 and CDR2 are SGHNT and YYREEE (reference sequence).

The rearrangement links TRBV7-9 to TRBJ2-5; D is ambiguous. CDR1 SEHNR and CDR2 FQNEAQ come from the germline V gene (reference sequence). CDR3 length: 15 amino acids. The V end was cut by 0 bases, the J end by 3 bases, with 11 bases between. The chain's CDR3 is CASSLAPRREETQYF. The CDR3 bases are TGTGCCAGCAGCTTAGCCCCCCGCCGGGAAGAGACCCAGTACTTC.

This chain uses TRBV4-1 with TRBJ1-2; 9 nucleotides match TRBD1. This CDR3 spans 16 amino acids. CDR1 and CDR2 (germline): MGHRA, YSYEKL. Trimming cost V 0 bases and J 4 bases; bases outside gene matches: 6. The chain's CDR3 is CASSQEPWGQGYGYTF. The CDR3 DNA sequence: TGCGCCAGCAGCCAAGAACCTTGGGGACAGGGCTATGGCTACACCTTC.

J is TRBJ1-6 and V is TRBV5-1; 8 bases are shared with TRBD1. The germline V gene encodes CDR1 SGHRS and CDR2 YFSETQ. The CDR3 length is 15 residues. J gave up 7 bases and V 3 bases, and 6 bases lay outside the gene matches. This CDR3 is CASSSPDRDNSPLHF. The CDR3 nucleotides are TGCGCCAGCAGCTCCCCGGACAGGGACAATTCACCCCTCCACTTT. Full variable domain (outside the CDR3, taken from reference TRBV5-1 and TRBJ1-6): KAGVTQTPRYLIKTRGQQVTLSCSPISGHRSVSWYQQTPGQGLQFLFEYFSETQRNKGNFPGRFSGRQFSNSRSEMNVSTLELGDSALYLCASSSPDRDNSPLHFGNGTRLTVT.

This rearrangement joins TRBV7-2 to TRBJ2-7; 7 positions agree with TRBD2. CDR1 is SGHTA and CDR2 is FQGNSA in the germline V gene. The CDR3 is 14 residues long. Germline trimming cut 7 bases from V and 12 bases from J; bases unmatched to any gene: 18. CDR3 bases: TGTGCCAGCACCGAAAGTCGGGGGGACCCCGGATTGTACTTC. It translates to CASTESRGDPGLYF.

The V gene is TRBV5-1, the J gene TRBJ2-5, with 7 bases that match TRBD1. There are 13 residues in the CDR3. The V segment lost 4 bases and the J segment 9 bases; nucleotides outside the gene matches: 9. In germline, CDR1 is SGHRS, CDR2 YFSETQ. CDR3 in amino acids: CASSLNIQGPQYF. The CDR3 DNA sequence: TGCGCCAGCAGCCTGAACATACAGGGGCCCCAGTACTTC.

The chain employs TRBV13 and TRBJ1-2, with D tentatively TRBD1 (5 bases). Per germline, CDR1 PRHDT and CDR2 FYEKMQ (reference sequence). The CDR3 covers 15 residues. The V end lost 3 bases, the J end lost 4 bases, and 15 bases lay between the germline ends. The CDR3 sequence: CASSLGGKGIYGYTF. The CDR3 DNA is TGTGCCAGCAGCTTGGGGGGGAAGGGGATCTATGGCTACACCTTC.

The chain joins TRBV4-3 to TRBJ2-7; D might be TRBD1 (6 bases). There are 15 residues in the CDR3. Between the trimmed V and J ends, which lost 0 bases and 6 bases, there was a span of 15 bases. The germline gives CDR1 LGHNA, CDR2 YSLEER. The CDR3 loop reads CASSQDLSGVGEQYF. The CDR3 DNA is TGCGCCAGCAGCCAAGATTTGTCAGGGGTAGGCGAGCAGTACTTC.

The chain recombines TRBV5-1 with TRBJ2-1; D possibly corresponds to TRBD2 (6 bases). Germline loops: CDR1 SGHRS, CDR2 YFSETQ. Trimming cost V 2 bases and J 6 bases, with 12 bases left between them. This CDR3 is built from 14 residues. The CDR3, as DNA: TGCGCCAGCAGCTTTATGGGACTTCTCAATGAGCAGTTCTTC. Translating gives CASSFMGLLNEQFF.

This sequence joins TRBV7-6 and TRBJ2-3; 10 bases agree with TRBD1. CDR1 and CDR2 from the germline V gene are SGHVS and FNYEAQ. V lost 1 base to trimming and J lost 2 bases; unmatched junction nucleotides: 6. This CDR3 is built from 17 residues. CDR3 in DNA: TGTGCCAGCAGCTTAGGAGACAGGGGGCTTTTCACAGATACGCAGTATTTT. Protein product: CASSLGDRGLFTDTQYF.

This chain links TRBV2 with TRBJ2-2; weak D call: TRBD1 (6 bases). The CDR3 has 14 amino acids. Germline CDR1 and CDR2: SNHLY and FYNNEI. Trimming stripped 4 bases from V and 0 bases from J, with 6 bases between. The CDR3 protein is CASSGTANTGELFF. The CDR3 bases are TGTGCCAGCAGTGGGACAGCGAACACCGGGGAGCTGTTTTTT.